This TCR beta chain was recovered during a study of cytomegalovirus exposure and HLA in healthy donors. Primers included in the PCR were 60 Vbeta and 13 Jbeta primers. Generated by immunoSEQ multiplex PCR, the TCRdb table keeps only in-frame clones and is missing some. The sample contains around 190,000 clones, roughly 80% of which appear only once. The study's findings and limits: No immune exposure information besides CMV serostatus was available. One later analysis reportedly identified an Asian-associated ancestry cluster that showed fewer N-insertions than the approximately 700-donor mean. Researchers left out some V segments, among them TRBV6-2 and TRBV6-3, as indistinguishable. A later analysis linked a missense DCLRE1C variant to TCR beta V- and J-gene trimming.

The length of the CDR3 is 13 residues. The V and J ends lost 4 bases and 5 bases, in that order; junction bases with no gene match: 3. Germline CDR1 and CDR2: MNHEY and SMNVEV (reference sequence). On this clone: Antigen unknown.

This TCR derives from a woman aged 45-65 years in good health and CMV-seronegative. The chain employs TRBV27 and TRBJ2-3; 7 nucleotides match TRBD2. The source material was PBMCs. CDR3 sequence reads: CASSSTSLDTQYF. The CDR3 DNA sequence: TGTGCCAGCAGTTCGACTAGCCTAGATACGCAGTATTTT.